This T cell receptor beta chain came from a study of beta chain features in type 1 diabetes (dated by TCRdb to between 2017 and 2018). About the full investigation: Mean age, gender distribution, total cell number and subset yield did not differ between patients and healthy donors. A total of 107,917,701 sorted cells were examined across all samples, and a strong correlation was observed between cell number per subset and RNA yield. The study compared TCRB repertoires of sorted circulating CD4+ T cell subsets between recently diagnosed type 1 diabetes patients and matched healthy donors. Regulatory and stem cell-like memory subsets were isolated from only 8 patients and roughly 8 healthy donors, whereas naive and central memory subsets came from all 28 donors.

The study at large found these results: Fewer insertions and more nucleotide deletions at VDJ recombination sites were observed in patients with type 1 diabetes, implying thymic rearrangement abnormalities. Type 1 diabetes patients showed a moderate but significant shortening of TCRB CDR3 length in all four CD4+ subsets. The naive, central memory and regulatory TCRB repertoires appeared to resemble one another more closely among patients than among healthy donors. Because cDNA rather than genomic DNA was sequenced, highly expressing activated cells could have been over-represented, although no difference in activation and CD3 levels was found between groups. Shorter templates might be favored by PCR, yet because patient and control samples were amplified and corrected together, any such skew would affect both groups equally. HLA sub-analyses involved small numbers of individuals, so any influence of HLA type on TCRB rearrangement remained unresolved.

As concerns this clone: Its specific antigen is unknown. Base qualities were left out, and no much larger clone turns up one base away.

Including cysteine and phenylalanine, the CDR3 has 15 amino acids. This entry keeps only the CDR3 DNA: 45 bases, framed from base 1. V and J are trimmed by 3 bases and 1 base, and the gene matches miss 3 bases of the junction. The germline V gene encodes CDR1 MNHEY and CDR2 SMNVEV (reference sequence). Each donor gave one peripheral blood draw, averaging approximately 0.12 L, which was collected into heparinised tubes. Using a panel that included CD45RO, CCR7, CD25, CD127, CD95 and CD27, naive, central memory, regulatory and stem cell-like memory CD4+ T cells were sorted on a BD FACSAria II. A purity above 98% was achieved for all sorted populations. Right away, PBMCs were isolated by Lymphoprep density gradient centrifugation and were stained directly, with no culture step. Samples were stained and sorted in pairs, with one healthy donor and one patient per experiment, so that batch effects were minimized.

The entire amount of isolated RNA was reverse transcribed using the High Capacity cDNA Reverse Transcription Kit, so the sequenced TCRB transcripts were expressed ones. Stem cell-like memory T cell samples underwent survey-depth immunoSEQ sequencing, averaging around 1 million total reads per sample. Sorted cells were lysed in RLT buffer and RNA was extracted with DNase-treated RNeasy Micro or Mini kits, depending on cell number. Each cell subset was processed separately to prevent cross-contamination, with patient and healthy donor samples processed together. The immunoSEQ multiplex PCR was used to amplify TCRB sequences from cDNA, generating 87-bp fragments that spanned the CDR3 region. Sequencing of the amplicons was done on the Illumina HiSeq platform. The authors processed their data as follows. PCR bias was computationally corrected using synthetic template baselines, reads within Hamming distance 2 were collapsed, and singletons that could not be merged were discarded. Reads were aligned against IMGT so that V, D and J genes, CDR3 length and insertions or deletions at six rearrangement sites could be assigned. Within each subset, clonotype counts were normalized to sorted cell number, and only after that were true diversity and Gini coefficients computed with the tcR R package. The overlap coefficient, calculated on TCRB nucleotide sequences, was used to quantify repertoire sharing. Here the immuneACCESS table is served through TCRdb, limited to in-frame sequences with V and J called. Missing clones are a known gap in these copies; in checked studies unresolved V genes cover under half, and the rest lacks a known reason. That table is the source of V, J and clone size, and D and trimming were worked out from the DNA. The sample table contains roughly 47,000 clones; only one count was recorded for around 45% of them. The ten biggest clones cover around 0.13% of the sample.

The rearranged segments are TRBV27 and TRBJ1-1; a stretch of 9 junction bases matches TRBD1. The sequencing input was stem cell memory CD4+ T cells from blood. The cell subset or site label, as the study defines it: stem cell-like memory CD4+ T cells. This TCR came from a man younger than 45 with type 1 diabetes. The DNA sequence follows: TGTGCCAGCAGTTTGGGACAGGGATGGAACACTGAAGCTTTCTTT. The resulting protein is CASSLGQGWNTEAFF.